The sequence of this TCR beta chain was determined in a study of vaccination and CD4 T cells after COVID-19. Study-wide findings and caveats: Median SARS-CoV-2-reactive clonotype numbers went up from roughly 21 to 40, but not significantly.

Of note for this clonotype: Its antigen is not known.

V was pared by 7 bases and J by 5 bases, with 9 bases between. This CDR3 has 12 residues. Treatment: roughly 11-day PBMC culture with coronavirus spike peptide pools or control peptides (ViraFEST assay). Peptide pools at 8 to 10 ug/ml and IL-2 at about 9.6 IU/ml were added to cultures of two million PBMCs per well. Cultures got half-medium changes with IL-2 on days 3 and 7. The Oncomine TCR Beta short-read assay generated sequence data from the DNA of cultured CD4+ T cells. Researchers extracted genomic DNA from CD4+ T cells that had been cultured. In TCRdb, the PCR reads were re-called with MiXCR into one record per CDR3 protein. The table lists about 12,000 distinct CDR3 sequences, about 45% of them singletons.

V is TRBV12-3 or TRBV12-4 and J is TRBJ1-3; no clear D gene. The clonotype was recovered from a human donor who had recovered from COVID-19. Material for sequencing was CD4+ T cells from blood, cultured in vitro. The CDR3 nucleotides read TGTGCCAGCACTTTGGATCGAAACACCATATATTTT. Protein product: CASTLDRNTIYF.